This T cell receptor (beta chain) was sequenced in a study of T-cell memory formation after mild COVID-19. TCRdb called the 5' RACE reads again in MiXCR, with one record for every CDR3 protein. The data hold around 60,000 distinct CDR3 sequences, with approximately 9.5% observed a single time. This clonotype appeared many times. The TCR sequence derives from a man between 18 and 29 years old who had mild COVID-19 (a few samples of this study predate the infection). Cell type and time point are not known. Sequencing was carried out using PBMCs or a T cell subset sorted from them (not recorded which).

CDR3 sequence: CASTLQGSSYEQYF. The CDR3 coding sequence is TGTGCCAGCACCCTACAGGGGAGCAGTTACGAGCAGTACTTC. The V and J genes are TRBV7-2 and TRBJ2-7; 7 nucleotides match TRBD1. The CDR3 is 14 residues long. Per germline, CDR1 SGHTA and CDR2 FQGNSA. Losses at the gene ends were 7 bases for V and 4 bases for J; bases not matched to a gene: 10.